This TCR beta chain was retrieved from a study of cytomegalovirus exposure and HLA in healthy donors. In the PCR, 60 Vbeta and 13 Jbeta primers were used. Data came from immunoSEQ multiplex PCR; TCRdb stores just in-frame clones and leaves some out. Counted here are fewer than 110,000 clones, approximately 73% occurring once; the ten biggest clones make up about 9.4%. As regards this clone: The antigen is not known.

Study-wide results and limits: One variant, a missense change in DCLRE1C, was linked in a later analysis to TCR beta V- and J-gene trimming. Researchers catalogued approximately 160 TCR beta chains as cytomegalovirus-associated.

With 0 bases removed from V and 8 bases from J, the gap between germline ends came to 13 bases. The germline V gene has CDR1 MGHRA and CDR2 YSYEKL. The CDR3 runs to 14 residues. Material for sequencing was PBMCs. This clonotype originated in a woman younger than 30 in good health and CMV-seropositive. The rearrangement uses TRBV4-1 and TRBJ1-2; TRBD1 is a possible D gene (6 bases). The CDR3 protein is CASSQDPGDEGYTF. The DNA of the CDR3 is TGCGCCAGCAGCCAAGACCCAGGGGATGAGGGCTACACCTTC.